These T cell receptor beta chains were read from a single sample in a study of CD4 T cell repertoires in COVID-19. The protocol was immunoSEQ multiplex PCR, while the TCRdb copy is restricted to in-frame clones and leaves out a portion. The table has approximately 75,000 clones, roughly four fifths seen once; the top ten hold approximately 0.6%. The sample in question was CD4+ T cells from peripheral blood, obtained after recovery from COVID-19. The source is a human donor who had COVID-19. Each CDR3 is given with its conserved first and last residue. Each record gives: J gene, D gene, clone size, V gene, CDR3 DNA, CDR3 protein. A D gene is named only where the DNA matches it firmly. Clone size is given for some rows only: seen once, a few or many times, or a class if the clone is expanded.

>TRBJ1-1|TRBD1|NA|TRBV6-5
TGTGCCAGCAGTTTACAGGGGGCGCAGGGGAACACTGAAGCTTTCTTT
CASSLQGAQGNTEAFF
>TRBJ1-2|TRBD1|NA|TRBV7-9
TGTGCCAGCAGCTCGACCGGTAACAGGGGATGGAACTATGGCTACACCTTC
CASSSTGNRGWNYGYTF
>TRBJ1-3|TRBD1|once|TRBV13
TGTGCCAGCAGCTTTAAGCCACCACAGGGGGCTGGAAACACCATATATTTT
CASSFKPPQGAGNTIYF
>TRBJ1-1|NA|NA|TRBV11-2
TGTGCCAGCAGCTTAGGAAGGGCGGCGGTCACTGAAGCTTTCTTT
CASSLGRAAVTEAFF
>TRBJ2-3|TRBD2|once|TRBV4-1
TGCGCCAGCAGCCAAGCAGGGCTAGCGGGGAGCACAGATACGCAGTATTTT
CASSQAGLAGSTDTQYF
>TRBJ2-3|NA|NA|TRBV21-1
TGTGCCAGCAGCAGCCAGACAGGTTGTCGTACAGATACGCAGTATTTT
CASSSQTGCRTDTQYF
>TRBJ2-3|NA|NA|TRBV7-9
TGTGCCAGCAGCTTATACAGGGGGGGAACAGATACGCAGTATTTT
CASSLYRGGTDTQYF
>TRBJ1-1|NA|NA|TRBV11-2
TGTGCCAGCAGCCCCAGCAGGGCTCAGAACACTGAAGCTTTCTTT
CASSPSRAQNTEAFF
>TRBJ1-3|NA|NA|TRBV3-1/TRBV3-2
TGTGCCAGCAGCCAAGCGGGGGCTAGCCTGAGGGGAAACACCATATATTTT
CASSQAGASLRGNTIYF
>TRBJ1-5|NA|NA|TRBV28
TGTGCCAGCAGTTTAGGGAGGGGTGGGGGTAATAGCAATCAGCCCCAGCATTTT
CASSLGRGGGNSNQPQHF
>TRBJ1-6|NA|NA|TRBV5-5
TGTGCCAGCAGCTCGGGTGTGCAACCTTCTTCACCCCTCCACTTT
CASSSGVQPSSPLHF
>TRBJ1-5|TRBD1|NA|TRBV11-2
TGTGCCAGCAGCACCGGGACAGGGTATCAGCCCCAGCATTTT
CASSTGTGYQPQHF
>TRBJ2-3|NA|few|TRBV7-7
TGTGCCAGCAGCCTTGGGGTGGGGGGAGCAGATACGCAGTATTTT
CASSLGVGGADTQYF
>TRBJ1-2|NA|NA|TRBV20-1
TGCAGTGCTAGTTCGGCCCAAGGATCCTTCAACTATGGCTACACCTTC
CSASSAQGSFNYGYTF
>TRBJ2-2|TRBD2|NA|TRBV5-1
TGCGCCAGCAGCGGAATCCCACTAGCGGGGGGGCCGGGCACCGGGGAGCTGTTTTTT
CASSGIPLAGGPGTGELFF
>TRBJ1-1|NA|once|TRBV11-2
TGTGCCAGCAGCTTGTTAAGGAGCACTGAAGCTTTCTTT
CASSLLRSTEAFF
>TRBJ2-1|NA|NA|TRBV7-9
TGTGCCAGCAGCCCGTCGGTCTACGACTTCAATGAGCAGTTCTTC
CASSPSVYDFNEQFF
>TRBJ2-1|TRBD2|NA|TRBV9
TGTGCCAGCAGCGAGTCCGGGACTAGCGGGAACAATGAGCAGTTCTTC
CASSESGTSGNNEQFF
>TRBJ1-6|NA|NA|TRBV9
TGTGCCAGCAGCGTAGGGAACGGTGATTCACCCCTCCACTTT
CASSVGNGDSPLHF
>TRBJ2-3|NA|NA|TRBV6-5
TGTGCCAGCAGTTACATTGGGCAGAGCACAGATACGCAGTATTTT
CASSYIGQSTDTQYF
>TRBJ2-1|NA|NA|TRBV11-3
TGTGCCAGCAGCTTAGGGGGGATTGGGGGTTACAATGAGCAGTTCTTC
CASSLGGIGGYNEQFF
>TRBJ1-2|TRBD1|NA|TRBV7-9
TGTGCCAGCAGCATAGGGTCTGGGACAGGGGTCGGCGGCTACACCTTC
CASSIGSGTGVGGYTF
>TRBJ1-4|NA|once|TRBV7-9
TGTGCCAGCAGCGCAGGCGGGCTCCTAGGGAATGAAAAACTGTTTTTT
CASSAGGLLGNEKLFF
>TRBJ1-6|NA|NA|TRBV6-5
TGTGCCAGCAGTTACCAGGCCGACGTTTATAATTCACCCCTCCACTTT
CASSYQADVYNSPLHF
>TRBJ1-1|NA|NA|TRBV27
TGTGCCAGCAGTTTTTTACCTGAAGCTTTCTTT
CASSFLPEAFF
>TRBJ2-6|NA|NA|TRBV3-1/TRBV3-2
TGTGCCAGCAGCCAAGACAGTTTTTACTCCCTGGGGGCCAACGTCCTGACTTTC
CASSQDSFYSLGANVLTF
>TRBJ2-4|TRBD2|NA|TRBV7-2
TGTGCCAGCAGCTCGGATGGGGGAGGGGACATTCAGTACTTC
CASSSDGGGDIQYF
>TRBJ1-5|NA|NA|TRBV19
TGTGCCAGCGGGCCAGGGCCCAATCAGCCCCAGCATTTT
CASGPGPNQPQHF
>TRBJ2-1|TRBD1|NA|TRBV7-3
TGTGCCAGCAGCTTTGGGACGGGACAGGGGACCAATGAGCAGTTCTTC
CASSFGTGQGTNEQFF
>TRBJ2-3|NA|NA|TRBV11-3
TGTGCCAGCAGCTCGCGAGACAGTTTAGATACGCAGTATTTT
CASSSRDSLDTQYF
>TRBJ1-5|TRBD1|NA|TRBV6-1
TGTGCCAGCAGTGAAGTTAGACAGGGACGACAGCCCCAGCATTTT
CASSEVRQGRQPQHF
>TRBJ1-1|TRBD1|once|TRBV3-1/TRBV3-2
TGTGCCAGCAGCCCACAGGGGGCCAGGAACACTGAAGCTTTCTTT
CASSPQGARNTEAFF
>TRBJ1-2|NA|few|TRBV19
TGTGCCAGTAGTCGAGGGGGTGGCGGCTATGGCTACACCTTC
CASSRGGGGYGYTF
>TRBJ1-2|TRBD1|once|TRBV28
TGTGCCAGCAGTCCAGGTTCCGGGACAGCAAACTATGGCTACACCTTC
CASSPGSGTANYGYTF
>TRBJ1-1|NA|NA|TRBV29-1
TGCAGCGTTGCCGGGAAGAACACTGAAGCTTTCTTT
CSVAGKNTEAFF
>TRBJ1-6|TRBD1|few|TRBV28
TGTGCCAGCAGTTCCGCCGGGACAGGGTTAGGGGGTAGCCTAACTTCACCCCTCCACTTT
CASSSAGTGLGGSLTSPLHF
>TRBJ2-1|NA|NA|TRBV5-4
TGTGCCAGCAGCCCGGGTGTGTCAGGTATGGGGAATGAGCAGTTCTTC
CASSPGVSGMGNEQFF
>TRBJ2-7|NA|NA|TRBV28
TGTGCCAGCAGCAGACAGGTGGCCTACGAGCAGTACTTC
CASSRQVAYEQYF
>TRBJ1-2|TRBD1|once|TRBV28
TGTGCCAGCAGTTTGGTAACTGACAGGGTTAATGGCTACACCTTC
CASSLVTDRVNGYTF
>TRBJ2-1|NA|NA|TRBV13
TGTGCCAGCAGCTTGGATGAGCAGTTCTTC
CASSLDEQFF
>TRBJ2-1|NA|NA|TRBV19
TGTGCCAGTAGTATAAACTGGGCTCTCAGGGATGAGCAGTTCTTC
CASSINWALRDEQFF
>TRBJ1-2|TRBD1|NA|TRBV7-9
TGTGCCAGCAGCCCATCAGGGGGAAACTATGGCTACACCTTC
CASSPSGGNYGYTF
>TRBJ2-5|NA|NA|TRBV14
TGTGCCAGCAGCCAAGGACCGGCCAGGGCTGGAAAGACCCAGTACTTC
CASSQGPARAGKTQYF
>TRBJ1-3|TRBD1|NA|TRBV28
TGTGCCAGCAGTTCGGGACAGGCTGACTCTGGAAACACCATATATTTT
CASSSGQADSGNTIYF
>TRBJ2-1|NA|once|TRBV7-8
TGTGCCAGCGGGCAGACGACTAGATTTGAGCAGTTCTTC
CASGQTTRFEQFF
>TRBJ2-5|NA|once|TRBV3-1/TRBV3-2
TGTGCCAGCAGCCAAGGAGGAGGGGCTCAAGAGACCCAGTACTTC
CASSQGGGAQETQYF
>TRBJ1-4|NA|few|TRBV7-2
TGTGCCAGCAGCCCTCTAGGACGGAGAACTAATGAAAAACTGTTTTTT
CASSPLGRRTNEKLFF
>TRBJ1-1|NA|once|TRBV19
TGTGCCAGTAGTATAGAGGGGGGGGCCATGAACACTGAAGCTTTCTTT
CASSIEGGAMNTEAFF
>TRBJ2-3|NA|NA|TRBV6-5
TGTGCCAGCAGAACCGGAGCAGATACGCAGTATTTT
CASRTGADTQYF
>TRBJ1-2|TRBD1|NA|TRBV19
TGTGCCAGTAGTATCGACACAGGGGTAGGATTGGTATTCGGCTACACCTTC
CASSIDTGVGLVFGYTF
>TRBJ2-7|TRBD2|NA|TRBV6-5
TGTGCCAGCCTCAATAGCGGGACTAACGAGCAGTACTTC
CASLNSGTNEQYF
>TRBJ2-3|NA|NA|TRBV11-2
TGTGCCAGCAGCTTACTGAATGTAGGGACAGATACGCAGTATTTT
CASSLLNVGTDTQYF
>TRBJ1-2|NA|NA|TRBV10-3
TGTGCCGTCCAAGTCCGGGACGGCCGAAACTATGGCTACACCTTC
CAVQVRDGRNYGYTF
>TRBJ2-3|NA|NA|TRBV6-2/TRBV6-3
TGTGCCAGCAGTTTCATTGGACCTAGCACAGATACGCAGTATTTT
CASSFIGPSTDTQYF
>TRBJ1-5|NA|NA|TRBV19
TGTGCCAGTAGTATTTTCGGGCAGGAGAATCAGCCCCAGCATTTT
CASSIFGQENQPQHF
>TRBJ2-5|NA|NA|TRBV7-9
TGTGCCAGCGGACAGACACAAGAGACCCAGTACTTC
CASGQTQETQYF
>TRBJ2-7|TRBD2|NA|TRBV7-2
TGTGCCAGCAGGACTAGCGGGAGGGCCTCCGAGCAGTACTTC
CASRTSGRASEQYF